The 17 T cell receptor beta chains listed next were all sequenced from one sample in a study of T cells after yellow fever vaccination (dated by TCRdb to between 2018 and 2020). Library construction relied on 5' RACE. These reads were obtained on an Illumina HiSeq 2500. The raw public data were reprocessed by TCRdb itself: fastp quality trimming at Q25, MiXCR clonotype calling, in-frame beta chains only. Every distinct CDR3 protein forms one entry, paired with its most common genes and DNA. For this sample there are 250,000 to 350,000 distinct CDR3 sequences; around 6.8% appear just once. Roughly 19% of the sample goes to the ten largest clones. What the treatment or condition label conveys for this sample: live attenuated yellow fever vaccine strain. Material: PBMCs, obtained approximately 40 days after the first yellow fever vaccination. The receptors derive from a young man who received the YFV17D yellow fever vaccine.

CDR3 sequence reads: CASSVSGGNQETQYF. In nucleotides, the CDR3 is TGTGCCAGCAGCGTAAGCGGGGGGAACCAAGAGACCCAGTACTTC. The chain uses TRBV9 and TRBJ2-5; 9 nucleotides align to TRBD2. Germline loops: CDR1 SGDLS, CDR2 YYNGEE. The CDR3 runs to 15 residues. The V gene end was trimmed by 1 base and the J gene end by 0 bases; junction bases not matched to a gene: 1.

This rearrangement joins TRBV12-3 or TRBV12-4 to TRBJ1-3; D unclear. This CDR3 contains 14 residues. V was cut by 4 bases and J by 9 bases, with 16 bases left in between. The CDR3 bases are TGTGCCAGCAGTTCTCAATCGGTGGAGGCCACCATATATTTT. It is translated as CASSSQSVEATIYF.

The chain joins TRBV6-2 or TRBV6-3 to TRBJ2-5, with a weak D call TRBD2 (5 bases). CDR3 length: 14 amino acids. Trimming shortened V by 0 bases and J by 3 bases, and 8 bases separated the two germline ends. Germline values: CDR1 MNHEY, CDR2 SVGEGT. CDR3 loop: CASSYSPGKETQYF. The CDR3 coding sequence is TGTGCCAGCAGTTACTCGCCCGGGAAAGAGACCCAGTACTTC.

The chain uses TRBV10-3 and TRBJ1-1, with D unresolved. Trimming removed 2 bases from V and 1 base from J, with 8 bases in between. The CDR3 spans 14 residues. Germline loops: CDR1 ENHRY, CDR2 SYGVKD. CDR3 sequence reads: CAISESGPNTEAFF. In DNA, the CDR3 is TGTGCCATCAGTGAGAGTGGGCCGAACACTGAAGCTTTCTTT.

This clonotype was seen more than once but under ten times. The V call is TRBV7-8, the J call TRBJ2-2; a possible D gene is TRBD2 (5 bases). The germline V gene encodes CDR1 SGHVS and CDR2 FQNEAQ. This CDR3 region has 15 residues. V was shortened by 5 bases and J by 6 bases, with 16 bases between the two germline ends. Here the CDR3 reads CASSQGRAGPGELFF. CDR3 nucleotide sequence: TGTGCCAGCAGCCAAGGAAGGGCGGGTCCCGGGGAGCTGTTTTTT.

This clonotype appeared a single time. This chain joins TRBV12-3 or TRBV12-4 and TRBJ2-3; 14 nucleotides agree with TRBD2. J gave up 0 bases and V 6 bases, and 14 bases lay outside the gene matches. The CDR3 sequence is 20 residues long. CDR3 sequence reads: CASSETPGTSGGTSTDTQYF. CDR3 nucleotides: TGTGCCAGCAGCGAAACACCCGGGACTAGCGGGGGAACTAGCACAGATACGCAGTATTTT.

In its sample, this clonotype was seen a few times. This chain connects TRBV5-1 to TRBJ2-5; D unresolved. Trimming pared 1 base from V and 1 base from J, leaving 5 bases between. The CDR3 spans 13 residues. Germline lookup yields CDR1 SGHRS and CDR2 YFSETQ. In DNA form, the CDR3 reads TGCGCCAGCAGCTTGTTGCGCCAAGAGACCCAGTACTTC. This codes for CASSLLRQETQYF. Based on the CDR3 plus reference TRBV5-1 and TRBJ2-5, the full variable domain is KAGVTQTPRYLIKTRGQQVTLSCSPISGHRSVSWYQQTPGQGLQFLFEYFSETQRNKGNFPGRFSGRQFSNSRSEMNVSTLELGDSALYLCASSLLRQETQYFGPGTRLLVL.

V and J are TRBV7-2 and TRBJ1-5; TRBD1 is a possible D gene (5 bases). This CDR3 has 13 residues. Trimming took 1 base from V and 9 from J, leaving 10 bases between them. Germline CDR1 reads SGHTA; CDR2 reads FQGNSA. The CDR3 nucleotides read TGTGCCAGCAGCTTAGGCAGGGAGCGGCCCCAGCATTTT. It specifies CASSLGRERPQHF.

Of note for this clonotype: At one of its ends the junction is not consistent with the germline gene, which may arise from a read error. The chain carries TRBV9 and TRBJ2-2, with TRBD2 identical over 10 bases. CDR3 length equals 14 residues. Germline V gene lookup returns CDR1 SGDLS and CDR2 YYNGEE. The CDR3 reads CVSSGGANTGELFF. CDR3 nucleotides: TGTGTCAGCAGCGGGGGGGCGAACACCGGGGAGCTGTTTTTT.

This clonotype was seen more than once but under ten times. This chain links TRBV18 with TRBJ2-3; D not resolved. The ends were cut back, 6 bases at V and 0 bases at J, with 16 bases in the middle. The CDR3 totals 16 residues. Germline V lookup: CDR1 KGHSH, CDR2 LQKENI. DNA for the CDR3: TGTGCCAGCTCCCTACGGGCAGAGGCTAGCACAGATACGCAGTATTTT. Its protein product is CASSLRAEASTDTQYF.

The sample holds a few counts of this clonotype. The chain recombines TRBV10-3 with TRBJ2-1, with D tentatively TRBD2 (5 bases). The CDR3 loop spans 10 amino acids. The germline V and J ends were trimmed by 9 bases and 7 bases, with 7 bases remaining between them. Germline loops: CDR1 ENHRY, CDR2 SYGVKD. CDR3 sequence: CAIGGNEQFF. The CDR3 DNA sequence: TGTGCCATTGGCGGGAATGAGCAGTTCTTC.

V gene TRBV10-1 combines with J gene TRBJ2-7; 10 bases line up with TRBD2. CDR3 length: 14 residues. The V gene end was trimmed by 2 bases and the J gene end by 8 bases; junction bases not matched to a gene: 6. Germline loops: CDR1 WNHNN, CDR2 SYGVQD (reference sequence). CDR3 sequence (DNA): TGCGCCAGCAGTGAGACTAGCGGGAAAGGGCAGCAGTACTTC. It encodes CASSETSGKGQQYF.

The CDR3 protein is CASSHDRGHFGANVLTF. CDR3 coding DNA: TGTGCCAGCAGCCACGACAGGGGGCACTTTGGGGCCAACGTCCTGACTTTC. The chain links TRBV3-1 to TRBJ2-6; 10 bases match TRBD1. The trim removed 3 bases at V and 3 bases at J, leaving 5 bases unmatched. Germline lookup yields CDR1 LGHDT and CDR2 YNNKEL (reference sequence). There are 17 residues in the CDR3.

The chain has TRBV30 and TRBJ2-1; 7 nucleotides match TRBD2. Germline assignment: CDR1 GTSNPN and CDR2 SVGIG (reference sequence). The CDR3 runs 12 residues. Trimming took 5 bases from V and 2 from J; bases not matched to a gene: 0. This CDR3 reads CAWGLAYNEQFF. CDR3 bases: TGTGCCTGGGGACTAGCCTACAATGAGCAGTTCTTC.

The rearrangement uses TRBV6-2 or TRBV6-3 and TRBJ2-3; maybe TRBD1 (5 bases). Germline V gene data show CDR1 as MNHEY and CDR2 as SVGEGT. The CDR3 sequence is 15 residues long. V lost 10 bases to trimming and J lost 1 base, with 18 bases between them. CDR3: CATVAQGAGTDTQYF. In DNA form, the CDR3 reads TGTGCCACCGTGGCCCAAGGGGCCGGCACAGATACGCAGTATTTT.

This clonotype was detected ten times or more. The chain links TRBV4-3 to TRBJ1-2, with 8 bases lining up with TRBD1. Trimming took 0 bases from V and 8 from J; bases not matched to a gene: 5. Looked up from germline, CDR1 is LGHNA and CDR2 is YSLEER. The CDR3 sequence is 14 residues long. The chain's CDR3 is CASSQEAGTGGYTF. The CDR3 coding sequence is TGCGCCAGCAGCCAAGAGGCCGGGACAGGAGGCTACACCTTC.

Only a few counts were recorded for this clonotype. The chain uses TRBV9 and TRBJ1-4, with a tentative D call TRBD1 (5 bases). Germline CDR1 is SGDLS and CDR2 is YYNGEE. This CDR3 is 14 amino acids long. The V gene lost 0 bases and the J gene lost 7 bases, with 10 bases spanning the gap. The CDR3 is CASSVGQWAEKLFF. CDR3 nucleotide sequence: TGTGCCAGCAGCGTAGGACAGTGGGCTGAAAAACTGTTTTTT.